The sequence of this TCR beta chain was determined in a study of vaccination effects on CD4 cells after COVID-19. Study observations and caveats: Clones from infection and from vaccination both contracted markedly late after vaccination.

Generated by immunoSEQ multiplex PCR, the TCRdb table keeps only in-frame clones and is missing some. Of 26,000 or so clones in the sample, 78% were seen once. As regards this clone: The antigen is undetermined.

Prior to sequencing, the ViraFEST assay stimulated PBMC with viral peptide pools, which expanded the antigen-specific CD4+ T cells. CD4+ T cells were isolated after around ten days of culture. Documented for the person is a PCR-confirmed SARS-CoV-2 infection occurring between March and December 2020. They grew two million PBMC in each well, adding around 10 IU/ml IL-2 and approximately 10 ug/ml peptides. The origin of this receptor is a human donor who had a prior SARS-CoV-2 infection. Sequences were derived from CD4+ T cells from PBMCs cultured with HCoV-NL63 spike peptides, sampled before COVID-19 vaccination.

Here the CDR3 DNA reads TGTGCCAGCAGTTACGCCGGGACAGGGATCACTGAAGCTTTCTTT. It encodes CASSYAGTGITEAFF. The genes are TRBV6-6 and TRBJ1-1, with 9 nucleotides matching TRBD1. Trimming removed 2 bases from V and 4 bases from J; junction bases left unmatched: 5. Germline lookup yields CDR1 MNHNY and CDR2 SVGAGI (reference sequence). CDR3 size: 15 residues.